Sequencing of this T cell receptor beta chain was carried out in a study of T cell responses to AZD1222 COVID-19 vaccine. A word on this clone: Its target is not known.

Regarding the study as a whole: Donors in the cohort were predominantly white British and more often female, and clonal diversity was possibly underestimated.

Measured with immunoSEQ multiplex PCR; TCRdb has only the in-frame clones, and not every one. The repertoire holds under 130,000 clones, more than 90% seen once, with roughly 1.3% in the top ten. In germline, CDR1 is GTSNPN, CDR2 SVGIG (reference sequence). V dropped 2 bases and J dropped 3 bases, with 11 bases sitting between them. CDR3 length: 13 amino acids. The clonotype was recovered from an adult in good health. Sequencing used peripheral blood, obtained on day 0 of AZD1222 vaccination. The chain employs TRBV30 and TRBJ2-7, with D possibly matching TRBD1 (6 bases). In nucleotides, the CDR3 is TGTGCCTGGAGTCAGGACAGTCGCTACGAGCAGTACTTC. Translating it yields CAWSQDSRYEQYF.